This T cell receptor (beta chain) was found in a study of PD-1 blockade in classical Hodgkin lymphoma. Time point denoted: cycle 4 day 1 (C4D1), after 6 weeks of nivolumab. Brentuximab vedotin exposure varied among the patients, all of whom had relapsed after autologous stem cell transplantation. Magnetic negative selection served to purify CD4+ T cells out of PBMCs that had been thawed. The V and J ends lost 3 bases and 4 bases respectively, with 13 bases between them. CDR3 length: 14 amino acids. Germline V CDR1 and CDR2: SGHKS, YYEKEE (reference sequence). Repertoires were generated with immunoSEQ multiplex PCR, while TCRdb's copy carries only in-frame clones and drops some. The repertoire holds roughly 13,000 clones, with about 79% as singletons.

V is TRBV5-5 and J is TRBJ1-2; D might be TRBD1 (5 bases). The sequence was collected from a human donor with classical Hodgkin lymphoma. Specimen: CD4+ T cells from blood, collected before the fourth cycle of nivolumab. Here the CDR3 reads CASSSAAGSYGYTF. Written as DNA, the CDR3 is TGTGCCAGCAGCTCCGCAGCAGGGAGCTATGGCTACACCTTC. The entire variable domain, with the rest obtained from reference TRBV5-5 and TRBJ1-2, is as follows: DAGVTQSPTHLIKTRGQQVTLRCSPISGHKSVSWYQQVLGQGPQFIFQYYEKEERGRGNFPDRFSARQFPNYSSELNVNALLLGDSALYLCASSSAAGSYGYTFGSGTRLTVV.